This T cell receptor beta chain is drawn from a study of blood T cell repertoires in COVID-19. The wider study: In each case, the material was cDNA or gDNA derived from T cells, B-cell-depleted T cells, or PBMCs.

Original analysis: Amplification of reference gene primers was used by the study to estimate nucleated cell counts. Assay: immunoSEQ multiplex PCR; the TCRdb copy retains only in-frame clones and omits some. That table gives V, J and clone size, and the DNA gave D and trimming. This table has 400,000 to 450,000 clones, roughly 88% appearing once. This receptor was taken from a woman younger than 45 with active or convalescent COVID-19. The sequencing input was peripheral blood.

The CDR3 nucleotides are TGCGCCAGCAGCGACAGTCCGGGACAGGGGAATCAGCCCCAGCATTTT. This gives the protein CASSDSPGQGNQPQHF. The chain couples TRBV5-1 to TRBJ1-5, with 10 bases matching TRBD1. Germline V gene sequence: CDR1 SGHRS, CDR2 YFSETQ. This CDR3 is 16 amino acids long. Trimming took 4 bases from V and 4 from J; bases not matched to a gene: 8.